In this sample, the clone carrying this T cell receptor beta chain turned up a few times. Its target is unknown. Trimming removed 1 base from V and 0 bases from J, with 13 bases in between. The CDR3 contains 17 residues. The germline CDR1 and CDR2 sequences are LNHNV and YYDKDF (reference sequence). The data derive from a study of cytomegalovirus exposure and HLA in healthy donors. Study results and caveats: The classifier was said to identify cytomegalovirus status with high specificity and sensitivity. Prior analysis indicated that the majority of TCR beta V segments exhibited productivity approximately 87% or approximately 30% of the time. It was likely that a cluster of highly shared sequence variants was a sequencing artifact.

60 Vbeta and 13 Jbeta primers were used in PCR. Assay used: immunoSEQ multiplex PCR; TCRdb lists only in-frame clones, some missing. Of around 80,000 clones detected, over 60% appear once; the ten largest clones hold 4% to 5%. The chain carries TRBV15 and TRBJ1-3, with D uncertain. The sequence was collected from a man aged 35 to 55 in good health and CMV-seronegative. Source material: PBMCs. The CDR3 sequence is CATSRAGKVISGNTIYF. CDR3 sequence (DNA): TGTGCCACCAGCAGAGCGGGGAAAGTGATCTCTGGAAACACCATATATTTT.